This TCR beta chain was found in a study of blood T cell repertoires in COVID-19. Across the whole study: Acute and convalescent COVID-19 specimens originated in the United States, Italy and Spain. Nucleic acid was either cDNA or gDNA, and it came from T cells, B-cell-depleted T cells, or PBMCs.

Original data processing: Amplification of reference gene primers provided the estimated nucleated cell counts. Profiling relied on immunoSEQ multiplex PCR, and the TCRdb table lists in-frame clones only, not all of them. The V and J calls and clone size are taken from that table; D and trimming were inferred from the DNA. Seen here are more than 95,000 clones, less than 90% observed once, and the top ten hold approximately 7.9%. With V trimmed by 4 bases and J by 4 bases, 8 bases remained unmatched. Germline CDR1 and CDR2: SGHNT and YYREEE (reference sequence). The CDR3 totals 16 residues. The source of this sequence is a man between 65 and 79 years old who had recovered from COVID-19. This chain uses TRBV5-4 with TRBJ2-2; 9 bases match TRBD2. The specimen was peripheral blood. The DNA of the CDR3 is TGTGCCAGCAGCCGACCCGGGACTAGCCGCACCGGGGAGCTGTTTTTT. It translates to CASSRPGTSRTGELFF.